This T cell receptor beta chain was captured in a study of blood T cell repertoires in COVID-19. The assay was immunoSEQ multiplex PCR, and TCRdb's table has in-frame clones only and misses some. The data hold about 130,000 clones, with about 80% observed a single time. The germline V gene has CDR1 SGHAT and CDR2 FQNNGV. V shed 5 bases and J 5 bases; nucleotides not matched to a gene: 8. This CDR3 has 15 residues. The sample was peripheral blood. This chain uses TRBV11-2 with TRBJ2-5, with TRBD2 identical over 10 bases. The TCR comes from a man between 35 and 55 years old with active or convalescent COVID-19. CDR3 DNA sequence: TGTGCCAGCAGCGCCAAGAGCGGGGGGGCGGAGACCCAGTACTTC. Its protein product is CASSAKSGGAETQYF.